This T cell receptor (beta chain) comes out of a study of blood T cell repertoires in COVID-19. On the study more broadly: Whether acute or convalescent, the COVID-19 samples came from the United States, Italy and Spain.

Adults between about 18 and 95 years of age took part from fewer than 30 US areas. Self-reported history from a screening survey and questionnaire set each donor's cohort. In the authors' workflow: Reference gene primers were amplified, and this amplification served to estimate nucleated cell counts. Libraries were prepared by immunoSEQ multiplex PCR; TCRdb keeps only in-frame clonotypes and omits some of them. The V and J calls and the clone size are those of that table, but D and trimming were determined from the DNA. The sample yields some 370,000 clones, around 83% seen once. Material: PBMCs or T cells enriched from blood (not recorded which). The clonotype was recovered from a woman aged 45-65 years who had recovered from COVID-19.

CDR3 sequence (DNA): TGTGCCAGCAGCTTAGCCGGGACTCGGGAGCAGTACTTC. It encodes CASSLAGTREQYF. The chain carries TRBV11-2 and TRBJ2-7; D perhaps matches TRBD2 (6 bases). There are 13 residues in the CDR3. Per germline, CDR1 SGHAT and CDR2 FQNNGV. Deletions cut 1 base from V and 7 bases from J, with 11 bases between.